The TCR beta chain described here comes from a study of blood T cell repertoires in COVID-19. The data were produced by immunoSEQ multiplex PCR, yet TCRdb's version contains in-frame clones alone and is incomplete. The repertoire includes 250,000 or so clones, roughly 89% of them detected once, and 3% sits in the top ten. The sequence derives from a woman younger than 45 with active or convalescent COVID-19. Sequenced material: peripheral blood.

The CDR3 region has the DNA TGTGCCAGCAGCCCCCGGGTTGGAAGCGGGGGGCTGAAGGTGGGCACAGATACGCAGTATTTT. Protein product: CASSPRVGSGGLKVGTDTQYF. The chain joins TRBV7-6 to TRBJ2-3, with TRBD2 matching 9 bases. Germline CDR1 and CDR2: SGHVS and FNYEAQ. There are 21 residues in the CDR3. V gave up 5 bases and J gave up 1 base; unmatched junction bases: 22.